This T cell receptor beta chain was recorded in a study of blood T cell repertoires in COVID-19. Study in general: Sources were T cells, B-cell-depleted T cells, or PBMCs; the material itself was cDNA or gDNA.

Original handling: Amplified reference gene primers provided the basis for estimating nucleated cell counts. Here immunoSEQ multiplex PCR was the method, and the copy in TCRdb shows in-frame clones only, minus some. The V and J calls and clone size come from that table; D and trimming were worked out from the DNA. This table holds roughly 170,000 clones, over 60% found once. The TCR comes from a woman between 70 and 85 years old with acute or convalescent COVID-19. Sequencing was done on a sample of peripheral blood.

The CDR3 DNA follows: TGTGCCAGCAGCGCCACTAGCGGGTACGGTTCCTACAATGAGCAGTTCTTC. Its translation is CASSATSGYGSYNEQFF. The rearrangement uses TRBV9 and TRBJ2-1; 9 bases are a match to TRBD2. Germline values: CDR1 SGDLS, CDR2 YYNGEE. The junction had 8 bases not matched to a gene; V was cut back by 3 bases and J by 1 base. CDR3 size: 17 residues.